The clone carrying this T cell receptor (beta chain) has ten or more counts. Its target is not known. Via MiXCR, TCRdb re-called the 5' RACE reads, giving one row per CDR3 protein. The sample lists 250,000 or so distinct CDR3 sequences; more than 9.5% were seen once. The data are from a study of identical twins. Study results and caveats: Abundant beta clonotypes from cord blood bore fewer insertions; memory repertoires lacked this pattern. Partly confounded zero-insertion analyses could result from invariant MAIT and iNKT cells. Compared with models, monozygotic twins showed more out-of-frame TCR alpha sharing.

The CDR3 has 14 residues. CDR1 is SGHTA, CDR2 FQGTGA, per germline. The trim removed 1 base at V and 6 bases at J, leaving 3 bases unmatched. The same data also contributed to another study, on yellow fever vaccine responses in identical twins. That source notes: Twins reportedly showed a vaccine T cell response that seemed partly convergent and partly personalized.

The sample consisted of memory (CD45RO+) T cells sorted from blood. V usage is TRBV7-3 and J usage is TRBJ2-1, with 7 bases lining up with TRBD2. This sequence originates from a woman aged 18-29 years in good health. CDR3 loop: CASSLMRGSNEQFF. CDR3 nucleotide sequence: TGTGCCAGCAGCTTAATGCGGGGGTCCAATGAGCAGTTCTTC.